This is a list of T cell receptor beta chains from one sample in a study of blood T cells in healthy people across ages. TCRdb passed the 5' RACE reads through MiXCR, listing each CDR3 protein once. The sample has 1.5 million to 2 million distinct CDR3 sequences; about 35% are singletons. The sequencing sample was made of blood. The origin of the receptors is a woman aged 30 to 39 in good health. Both conserved end residues are part of each CDR3.

TRBV6-1,CASTERTGARNEQFF
TRBV10-3,CAISERSSVYYEQYF
TRBV10-2,CASNSGTLGDTEAFF
TRBV6-1,CASSETLRGLGYTF
TRBV7-9,CASSARRQLGNTEAFF
TRBV9,CASSVTSGSSNEQFF
TRBV10-3,CAISEGGLYGYTF
TRBV28,CASSPDRSPFYEQYF
TRBV30,CAWSRPSGAEQYF
TRBV5-1,CASSLDPPGGGLTDTQYF
TRBV7-3,CASSPGTGRWETQYF
TRBV5-5,CTSSLRDSEETQYF
TRBV20-1,CSATRTSGSSEQYF
TRBV2,CVSSLVSYEQYF
TRBV20-1,CSARGRGPLGYQGTQYF
TRBV12-3/TRBV12-4,CASSWGVYTGELFF
TRBV2,CASSVSIEGAYGYTF
TRBV5-4,CASSFGGLVWRSTDTQYF
TRBV7-9,CASSIRGGQPQHF
TRBV11-2,CASSYDLEQYF
TRBV25-1,CASSGPGQGTGGYTF
TRBV20-1,CSATEARGQHQPQHF